The clone carrying this TCR beta chain was counted between two and nine times. Its antigen is not known. This sample was included in a study of prognosis after radiotherapy for stage I lung cancer. Study overall: Newly diagnosed primary stage I lung tumors were present in some 15 patients, and oligometastatic NSCLC after surgical resection of the primary tumor was present in roughly five patients. A biologically effective dose of at least 100 Gy came via 3-5 SBRT fractions.

The authors amplified TCR beta CDR3 from genomic DNA using two-round multiplex PCR. Individual primers that were specific to each TRBV and TRBJ gene served in first-round PCR. A single record per CDR3 protein comes from TCRdb applying MiXCR to the multiplex PCR reads. The sample includes around 20,000 distinct CDR3 sequences, around 55% of them seen just once. General observations from the study: Stereotactic body radiation therapy was followed by fewer unique TCR clones, median about 9,200 versus 6,500.

Germline V gene data show CDR1 as MNHNS and CDR2 as SASEGT. The V end was cut by 5 bases, the J end by 0 bases, with 19 bases between. The CDR3 is 17 amino acids. The sequences come from PBMCs, collected before or after stereotactic body radiation therapy (not recorded which). The chain employs TRBV6-1 and TRBJ1-2, with D possibly matching TRBD1 (6 bases). This receptor was taken from a donor at least 50 years old with non-small cell lung cancer. This chain's CDR3 is CASSTGFGQPTNYGYTF. The CDR3 bases are TGTGCCAGCAGTACGGGGTTTGGACAGCCGACTAACTATGGCTACACCTTC.